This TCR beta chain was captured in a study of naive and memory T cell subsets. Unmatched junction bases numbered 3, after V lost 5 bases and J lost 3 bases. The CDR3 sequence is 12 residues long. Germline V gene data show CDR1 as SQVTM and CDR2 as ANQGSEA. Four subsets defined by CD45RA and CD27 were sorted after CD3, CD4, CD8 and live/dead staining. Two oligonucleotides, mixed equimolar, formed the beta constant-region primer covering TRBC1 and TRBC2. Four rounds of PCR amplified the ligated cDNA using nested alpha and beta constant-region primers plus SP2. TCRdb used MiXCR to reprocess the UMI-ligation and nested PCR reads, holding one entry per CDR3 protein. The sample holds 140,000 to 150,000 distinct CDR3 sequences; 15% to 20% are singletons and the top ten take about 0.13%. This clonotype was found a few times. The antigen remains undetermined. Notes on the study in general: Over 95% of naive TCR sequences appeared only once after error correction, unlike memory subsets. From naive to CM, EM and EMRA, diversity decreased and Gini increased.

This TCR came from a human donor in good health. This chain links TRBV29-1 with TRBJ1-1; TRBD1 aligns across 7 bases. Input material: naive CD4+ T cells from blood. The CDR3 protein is CSVWDSYTEAFF. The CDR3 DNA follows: TGCAGCGTTTGGGACAGCTACACTGAAGCTTTCTTT.